The entry that follows covers one T cell receptor (beta chain) sequence. The antigen remains unidentified. Here immunoSEQ multiplex PCR was the method, and the copy in TCRdb shows in-frame clones only, minus some. The sample carries 40,000 to 45,000 clones, around 94% recorded once. Having surgery to correct congenital heart defects, healthy Finnish infants acted as the donors. An approximately 0.5-1 mL peripheral blood aliquot was taken intraoperatively from four of eight donors. The data originate from a study of human thymus T cells. Study-wide results and limits: Among thymic and blood repertoires, usage of V and J genes appeared biased.

Per germline, CDR1 MNHEY and CDR2 SMNVEV (reference sequence). This CDR3 is built from 14 residues. V shed 3 bases and J shed 0 bases, with 8 bases lying between them. Sample: blood. The clonotype originates from a boy under three years old with a congenital heart defect but otherwise immunologically healthy. The rearrangement links TRBV27 to TRBJ1-1, with D uncertain. The CDR3 is CASSLAALNTEAFF. The CDR3 DNA sequence: TGTGCCAGCAGTTTGGCCGCGTTGAACACTGAAGCTTTCTTT.